This T cell receptor (beta chain) was identified in a study of beta chain features in type 1 diabetes. This clone was found a few times. Its cognate antigen is unknown. CDR3 length: 16 residues. CDR1 is PRHDT, CDR2 FYEKMQ, per germline (reference sequence). Unmatched junction bases numbered 10, after V lost 5 bases and J lost 2 bases. Findings and limits, study-wide: All four CD4+ subsets of Type 1 diabetes patients contained TCRB CDR3s that were moderately but significantly shorter.

Expressed TCRB transcripts were sequenced because the isolated RNA had all been reverse transcribed beforehand. TCRdb's table, derived via immunoSEQ multiplex PCR, lists solely in-frame clones and lacks some. The sample has about 340,000 clones; roughly 8.8% are singletons. This chain uses TRBV13 with TRBJ1-1; 8 nucleotides match TRBD1. Specimen: central memory CD4+ T cells from blood. The sequence was collected from a man younger than 45 with type 1 diabetes. The CDR3 sequence: CASSPTLDRANTEAFF. The CDR3 nucleotides are TGTGCCAGCAGCCCCACACTGGACAGGGCCAACACTGAAGCTTTCTTT.